The 14 T cell receptor beta chains listed next were all sequenced from one sample in a study of regulatory T cells in long-lasting Graves disease. The time point here: newly diagnosed GD, antithyroid drugs for less than 3 months. PBMC RNA served as the TCR library source. Both iRepertoire HTBI primers and Arm-PCR of CDR3 regions were used to build the TCR beta libraries. Via MiXCR, TCRdb re-called the multiplex PCR reads, giving one row per CDR3 protein. The data contain more than 300,000 distinct CDR3 sequences, about 16% of them singletons. These same records also appear under a second study, on T cells in Graves' hyperthyroidism and ophthalmopathy.

Sequencing used peripheral blood mononuclear cells (PBMCs), obtained at new diagnosis, from a patient treated with antithyroid drugs. Every receptor here comes from a woman younger than 30 with Graves disease.

This clonotype has at least ten counts. The CDR3 DNA follows: TGTGCCAGCAGCTTACCGGCCCCGGCCTATACGCAGTATTTT. This sequence encodes CASSLPAPAYTQYF. The rearrangement joins TRBV7-9 to TRBJ2-3; no firm D call. In germline, CDR1 is SEHNR, CDR2 FQNEAQ (reference sequence). Trimming pared 2 bases from V and 7 bases from J, leaving 13 bases between. CDR3 length equals 14 residues.

This clonotype was picked up many times. The V and J genes are TRBV7-2 and TRBJ1-1; D unresolved. The V and J ends lost 4 bases and 0 bases respectively, with 9 bases between them. This CDR3 comprises 14 residues. Germline lookup yields CDR1 SGHTA and CDR2 FQGNSA. The CDR3 region has the DNA TGTGCCAGCAGCTCACGGACGGTGAACACTGAAGCTTTCTTT. Translated, it gives CASSSRTVNTEAFF. The whole variable domain, remainder taken from reference TRBV7-2 and TRBJ1-1, is GAGVSQSPSNKVTEKGKDVELRCDPISGHTALYWYRQSLGQGLEFLIYFQGNSAPDKSGLPSDRFSAERTGGSVSTLTIQRTQQEDSAVYLCASSSRTVNTEAFFGQGTRLTVV.

This clonotype was detected many times. This chain joins TRBV28 and TRBJ2-7, with unresolved D. The CDR3 is 14 amino acids. Between the trimmed V and J ends, which lost 8 bases and 5 bases, there was a span of 19 bases. Germline CDR1 and CDR2: MDHEN and SYDVKM. The CDR3 spells CASGSVAPLNEQYF. CDR3 DNA sequence: TGTGCCAGCGGGTCGGTCGCCCCCCTCAACGAGCAGTACTTC.

The sample holds many counts of this clonotype. This chain connects TRBV5-5 to TRBJ2-7; unclear D gene. The CDR3 is 14 residues long. The V gene's germline CDR1 is SGHKS and CDR2 YYEKEE (reference sequence). The V gene lost 0 bases and the J gene lost 2 bases, with 9 bases spanning the gap. As DNA, the CDR3 is TGTGCCAGCAGCTTGGAGGAGCCAACCTACGAGCAGTACTTC. Encoded protein: CASSLEEPTYEQYF. Combining the CDR3 with reference TRBV5-5 and TRBJ2-7 gives the whole variable domain DAGVTQSPTHLIKTRGQQVTLRCSPISGHKSVSWYQQVLGQGPQFIFQYYEKEERGRGNFPDRFSARQFPNYSSELNVNALLLGDSALYLCASSLEEPTYEQYFGPGTRLTVT.

The V call is TRBV30, the J call TRBJ1-5; D gene ambiguous. This CDR3 region has 11 residues. Germline values: CDR1 GTSNPN, CDR2 SVGIG (reference sequence). V lost 2 bases, J lost 12 bases, and 11 bases lay in between. The CDR3: CAWSNQRDQHF. The CDR3 bases are TGTGCCTGGAGTAACCAGCGCGACCAGCATTTT.

A few counts support this clonotype. This chain connects TRBV4-1 to TRBJ2-1, with D perhaps assigned TRBD1 or TRBD2 (8 bases each). This CDR3 is 15 amino acids long. Germline CDR1 and CDR2: MGHRA and YSYEKL. V was shortened by 8 bases and J by 6 bases, with 20 bases between the two germline ends. The CDR3 reads CASGIERGTGNEQFF. Here the CDR3 DNA reads TGCGCCAGCGGTATTGAGCGGGGGACAGGCAATGAGCAGTTCTTC.

This clonotype came up many times. The chain recombines TRBV4-1 with TRBJ1-1; D is perhaps TRBD1 (6 bases). CDR3 size: 14 residues. Trimming shortened V by 6 bases and J by 12 bases, and 23 bases separated the two germline ends. The germline gives CDR1 MGHRA, CDR2 YSYEKL. CDR3 in DNA: TGCGCCAGCAGGGGGGGCAACAGGTGGCGGGGTTCTTTCTTT. Translated, it gives CASRGGNRWRGSFF.

This clonotype was seen many times. The chain combines TRBV12-3 or TRBV12-4 with TRBJ1-1, with D maybe TRBD1 (5 bases). The CDR3 is made up of 14 amino acids. The V gene lost 3 bases and the J gene lost 6 bases, with 14 bases spanning the gap. The CDR3 is CASSLDTRSPEAFF. The CDR3 DNA reads TGTGCCAGCAGTTTGGACACAAGGAGCCCTGAAGCTTTCTTT.

This clonotype was recorded at least ten times. V is TRBV20-1 and J is TRBJ2-7; 10 nucleotides agree with TRBD1. The CDR3 loop spans 14 amino acids. V trimming: 7 bases; J trimming: 4 bases; junction bases outside the gene matches: 10. CDR1 is DFQATT and CDR2 is SNEGSKA in the germline V gene (reference sequence). The chain's CDR3 is CSVRGEDRGYEQYF. DNA of the CDR3: TGCAGTGTCAGAGGAGAGGACAGGGGGTACGAGCAGTACTTC.

This clonotype was recorded at least ten times. The V and J genes are TRBV3-1 and TRBJ1-5, with unresolved D. The CDR3 sequence is 13 residues long. V lost 1 base, J lost 5 bases, and 6 bases lay in between. Germline-derived CDR1 and CDR2 are LGHDT and YNNKEL (reference sequence). The CDR3 protein is CASSQVPDQPQHF. The CDR3 region has the DNA TGTGCCAGCAGCCAAGTGCCTGATCAGCCCCAGCATTTT.

This clonotype was observed at least ten times. The chain employs TRBV28 and TRBJ2-1, with TRBD2 matching over 8 bases. Germline loops: CDR1 MDHEN, CDR2 SYDVKM. Trimming cost V 7 bases and J 5 bases; bases outside gene matches: 13. The CDR3 has 16 residues. This CDR3 reads CASTGIAGGENNEQFF. The CDR3 bases are TGTGCCAGCACTGGTATCGCGGGGGGCGAGAACAATGAGCAGTTCTTC.

J is TRBJ2-1 and V is TRBV4-1; D is possibly TRBD2 (6 bases). This CDR3 is 15 amino acids long. Germline lookup yields CDR1 MGHRA and CDR2 YSYEKL. Trimming pared 1 base from V and 8 bases from J, leaving 15 bases between. The CDR3 DNA sequence: TGCGCCAGCAGCCAAGGGGGGGTTTTCGTACATGAGCAGTTCTTC. Residues: CASSQGGVFVHEQFF.

This clonotype showed up many times. The J gene is TRBJ2-5, the V gene TRBV7-9; maybe TRBD2 (6 bases). Trimming cost V 9 bases and J 1 base, with 15 bases left between them. The CDR3 runs 14 residues. Germline loops: CDR1 SEHNR, CDR2 FQNEAQ (reference sequence). CDR3 nucleotides: TGTGCCAGTCTCCGGGCGGGGACCCAAGAGACCCAGTACTTC. It codes for CASLRAGTQETQYF.

This clonotype was observed many times. This chain uses TRBV3-1 with TRBJ1-5; 7 nucleotides line up with TRBD1. Germline CDR1 is LGHDT and CDR2 is YNNKEL (reference sequence). This CDR3 is 15 amino acids long. Unmatched junction bases numbered 4, after V lost 1 base and J lost 4 bases. As DNA, the CDR3 is TGTGCCAGCAGCCAAGGTGGGGACAGTAATCAGCCCCAGCATTTT. Amino acid sequence: CASSQGGDSNQPQHF.